Here is one T cell receptor beta chain with its context. Its antigen is unidentified. The PCR used 60 Vbeta and 13 Jbeta primers. Methods used by the authors: In a later analysis, some 80 million unique TCR beta chains included roughly 11 million shared by two or more donors. Assay: immunoSEQ multiplex PCR; the TCRdb copy retains only in-frame clones and omits some. The DNA gave D and trimming, while V, J and clone size come from that table. Of 150,000 to 200,000 clones in the sample, 65% to 70% are singletons; the top ten hold around 4%. This CDR3 contains 12 residues. CDR1 GTSNPN and CDR2 SVGIG come from the germline V gene (reference sequence). V lost 4 bases to trimming and J lost 5 bases, with 6 bases between them. The data were taken from a study of cytomegalovirus exposure and HLA in healthy donors. Study-level results: Investigators reported more than 150 TCR beta chains as tied to cytomegalovirus.

V and J are TRBV30 and TRBJ1-6; no clear D. What was sequenced was PBMCs. This TCR derives from a woman aged 18-29 years in good health and CMV-seropositive. The CDR3 loop reads CAWNQNNSPLHF. DNA of the CDR3: TGTGCCTGGAATCAGAATAATTCACCCCTCCACTTT.